The 30 T cell receptor beta chains in this list originate from one sample, sequenced in a study of post-analysis software for immune sequencing data. Notes on the study in general: Patients showed TRBV5-6, TRBV5-1 and TRBV20-1 among about five TRBV segments more frequent than in controls.

The authors incorporated unique molecular identifiers into the TCR beta cDNA libraries. From the PCR reads, TCRdb called clonotypes with MiXCR, one entry per CDR3 protein. Here the sample spans about 430,000 distinct CDR3 sequences, approximately 38% being singletons. Their antigens are not known. The sample was blood. The receptor set was obtained from a girl aged 2 to 9 with multiple sclerosis.

The CDR3 reads CASSQGSTGDTNYGYTF. CDR3 coding DNA: TGCGCCAGCAGCCAAGGTTCGACAGGCGATACTAACTATGGCTACACCTTC. The rearrangement joins TRBV4-3 to TRBJ1-2, with D tentatively TRBD1 (6 bases). Germline V gene data show CDR1 as LGHNA and CDR2 as YSLEER. The V and J ends lost 1 base and 0 bases respectively, with 15 bases between them. This CDR3 has 17 residues.

This chain links TRBV6-5 with TRBJ2-3, with 7 bases identical to TRBD1. V lost 1 base to trimming and J lost 5 bases; unmatched junction nucleotides: 12. The CDR3 consists of 17 residues. Germline CDR1 is MNHEY and CDR2 is SVGAGI. The CDR3 bases are TGTGCCAGCAGTTACTTTCAGACAGGGAATGGTGGAGATACGCAGTATTTT. Encoded protein: CASSYFQTGNGGDTQYF.

Only a few counts were recorded for this clonotype. The V call is TRBV7-2, the J call TRBJ2-3; D remains ambiguous. Germline V gene data show CDR1 as SGHTA and CDR2 as FQGNSA. V was clipped by 1 base and J by 4 bases, with 18 bases between them. The CDR3 has 17 residues. The CDR3 region has the DNA TGTGCCAGCAGCTTAGTGGCAGCCTCCCCAGGCGCAGATACGCAGTATTTT. Its translation is CASSLVAASPGADTQYF. Combining the CDR3 with reference TRBV7-2 and TRBJ2-3 gives the whole variable domain GAGVSQSPSNKVTEKGKDVELRCDPISGHTALYWYRQSLGQGLEFLIYFQGNSAPDKSGLPSDRFSAERTGGSVSTLTIQRTQQEDSAVYLCASSLVAASPGADTQYFGPGTRLTVL.

The rearrangement uses TRBV6-1 and TRBJ2-3; D gene unclear. The CDR3 spans 14 residues. V lost 7 bases and J lost 0, with 11 bases in between. Germline V gives CDR1 MNHNS, CDR2 SASEGT. The CDR3 protein is CASTDWLSTDTQYF. The DNA for the CDR3 is TGTGCCAGCACTGACTGGCTGAGCACAGATACGCAGTATTTT.

This clonotype was observed a handful of times. This chain uses TRBV7-6 with TRBJ1-4, with TRBD1 matching 8 bases. The CDR3 covers 14 residues. The trim removed 5 bases at V and 8 bases at J, leaving 7 bases unmatched. The germline V gene encodes CDR1 SGHVS and CDR2 FNYEAQ. CDR3: CASSTGQGWEKLFF. Written as DNA, the CDR3 is TGTGCCAGCAGCACCGGACAGGGCTGGGAAAAACTGTTTTTT. The full variable domain, rest sourced from reference TRBV7-6 and TRBJ1-4, is GAGVSQSPRYKVTKRGQDVALRCDPISGHVSLYWYRQALGQGPEFLTYFNYEAQQDKSGLPNDRFSAERPEGSISTLTIQRTEQRDSAMYRCASSTGQGWEKLFFGSGTQLSVL.

V and J are TRBV29-1 and TRBJ2-2; TRBD2 matches 7 bases. The V and J ends lost 4 bases and 6 bases, in that order; junction bases with no gene match: 5. The CDR3 covers 13 residues. Germline V lookup: CDR1 SQVTM, CDR2 ANQGSEA. The CDR3 sequence: CSVAGSGAGELFF. The CDR3 DNA reads as TGCAGCGTTGCCGGGAGCGGGGCCGGGGAGCTGTTTTTT.

V gene TRBV20-1 combines with J gene TRBJ2-3; D is perhaps TRBD1 (5 bases). V dropped 6 bases and J dropped 2 bases, with 6 bases sitting between them. The CDR3 is 11 residues long. Germline loops: CDR1 DFQATT, CDR2 SNEGSKA (reference sequence). The chain's CDR3 is CSAGHTDTQYF. CDR3 DNA: TGCAGTGCCGGACACACAGATACGCAGTATTTT.

The chain recombines TRBV6-1 with TRBJ2-5, with 10 nucleotides matching TRBD1. The CDR3 is 14 amino acids. Germline loops: CDR1 MNHNS, CDR2 SASEGT. V lost 8 bases to trimming and J lost 2 bases; unmatched junction nucleotides: 5. DNA for the CDR3: TGTGCCAGCGGGGACAGGGGCTATCAAGAGACCCAGTACTTC. Translation gives CASGDRGYQETQYF.

This clonotype occurred a few times. V usage is TRBV9 and J usage is TRBJ2-1; perhaps TRBD2 as D (5 bases). V lost 4 bases, J lost 10 bases, and 12 bases lay in between. The V gene's germline CDR1 is SGDLS and CDR2 YYNGEE. This CDR3 has 12 residues. CDR3 loop: CASSITGIEQFF. CDR3 in DNA: TGTGCCAGCAGCATCACCGGGATCGAGCAGTTCTTC.

The chain has TRBV19 and TRBJ2-7; tentatively, D is TRBD2 (5 bases). Germline loops: CDR1 LNHDA, CDR2 SQIVND (reference sequence). Deletions cut 6 bases from V and 4 bases from J, with 13 bases between. This CDR3 contains 13 residues. The CDR3 DNA reads TGTGCCAGTAGCGACTCCGGGGATTACGAGCAGTACTTC. It specifies CASSDSGDYEQYF.

The chain recombines TRBV4-3 with TRBJ2-1; perhaps TRBD2 as D (6 bases). Germline CDR1 reads LGHNA; CDR2 reads YSLEER. The CDR3 extends over 16 amino acids. Between the trimmed V and J ends, which lost 1 base and 2 bases, there was a span of 12 bases. The CDR3 DNA reads TGCGCCAGCAGCCAAGTACTAGCATATCCCTACAATGAGCAGTTCTTC. This sequence encodes CASSQVLAYPYNEQFF.

This clonotype was seen only a few times. The chain carries TRBV7-6 and TRBJ1-1; D is uncertain. There are 13 residues in the CDR3. V lost 5 bases and J 6 bases, leaving 13 bases between the germline ends. Looked up from germline, CDR1 is SGHVS and CDR2 is FNYEAQ. The CDR3 DNA reads TGTGCCAGCAGCCTACGGCTAGATGCTGAAGCTTTCTTT. Translation gives CASSLRLDAEAFF.

This chain uses TRBV29-1 with TRBJ2-1; TRBD2 aligns across 11 bases. The CDR3 loop spans 12 amino acids. The V segment lost 6 bases and the J segment 9 bases; nucleotides outside the gene matches: 4. Germline assignment: CDR1 SQVTM and CDR2 ANQGSEA. The DNA for the CDR3 is TGCAGCGTAGAACTAGCGGGAGCTGAGCAGTTCTTC. Translated, it gives CSVELAGAEQFF.

The gene calls are TRBV5-1 and TRBJ2-1; 8 positions agree with TRBD2. Germline lookup yields CDR1 SGHRS and CDR2 YFSETQ. V shed 4 bases and J 1 base; nucleotides not matched to a gene: 10. This CDR3 spans 17 amino acids. Here the CDR3 DNA reads TGCGCCAGCAGCCTACCCCCGGGAGGGGGATCCTACAATGAGCAGTTCTTC. This sequence encodes CASSLPPGGGSYNEQFF.

This clonotype was detected only a few times. The rearrangement uses TRBV29-1 and TRBJ2-1, with D perhaps matching TRBD1 (6 bases). V lost 1 base to trimming and J lost 7 bases, with 11 bases between them. Germline-derived CDR1 and CDR2 are SQVTM and ANQGSEA. This CDR3 spans 13 amino acids. Here the CDR3 reads CSVEGTVLNEQFF. For the CDR3, the DNA is TGCAGCGTTGAAGGGACAGTCCTAAATGAGCAGTTCTTC.

The count of this clonotype is one. This chain joins TRBV27 and TRBJ2-4; TRBD1 might be the D (5 bases). The CDR3 contains 14 residues. From germline, CDR1 is MNHEY and CDR2 SMNVEV (reference sequence). Trimming removed 6 bases from V and 0 bases from J, with 9 bases in between. CDR3 sequence (DNA): TGTGCCAGCAGGCCAGGGTTAGCCAAAAACATTCAGTACTTC. It codes for CASRPGLAKNIQYF.

This clonotype was recorded a few times. The rearrangement uses TRBV6-1 and TRBJ2-4; a weak D match, TRBD2 (6 bases). The length of the CDR3 is 13 residues. Germline values: CDR1 MNHNS, CDR2 SASEGT. Trimming left V 6 bases short and J 7 bases short, with 13 bases between. The CDR3 nucleotides read TGTGCCAGCAGCCGGACTAATTGGAACATTCAGTACTTC. It is translated as CASSRTNWNIQYF.

The rearrangement links TRBV20-1 to TRBJ2-3; TRBD2 aligns across 12 bases. V was pared by 3 bases and J by 0 bases, with 4 bases of the junction left unmatched. Germline CDR1 DFQATT, CDR2 SNEGSKA (reference sequence). CDR3 length equals 16 residues. The CDR3 region is CSASGLAGSSTDTQYF. The CDR3 nucleotides read TGCAGTGCTAGCGGACTAGCGGGATCGAGCACAGATACGCAGTATTTT.

This clonotype was recorded a few times. V and J are TRBV6-6 and TRBJ2-3, with TRBD2 matching over 13 bases. The CDR3 is 17 residues long. Per the germline V gene, CDR1 is MNHNY and CDR2 is SVGAGI (reference sequence). V shed 5 bases and J 1 base; nucleotides not matched to a gene: 6. CDR3 in amino acids: CASSPPGLAGGTDTQYF. The CDR3, as DNA: TGTGCCAGCAGTCCCCCAGGACTAGCGGGGGGCACAGATACGCAGTATTTT.

This chain links TRBV7-2 with TRBJ2-7; D is ambiguous. The CDR3 is 14 residues long. Germline CDR1 is SGHTA and CDR2 is FQGNSA. Trimming removed 6 bases from V and 0 bases from J, with 12 bases in between. CDR3 sequence reads: CASRRISSSYEQYF. CDR3 bases: TGTGCCAGCAGACGGATATCAAGCTCCTACGAGCAGTACTTC.

This clonotype was recorded a few times. V and J are TRBV29-1 and TRBJ2-1; D unresolved. The CDR3 has 14 residues. The ends were cut back, 2 bases at V and 7 bases at J, with 15 bases in the middle. Germline CDR1 and CDR2: SQVTM and ANQGSEA. The CDR3 nucleotides read TGCAGCGTTGAACTCGTAAAGGTTCCGAATGAGCAGTTCTTC. Its translation is CSVELVKVPNEQFF.

The CDR3 spells CSVVGRPNYGYTF. CDR3 coding DNA: TGCAGCGTTGTAGGCAGGCCTAACTATGGCTACACCTTC. This chain links TRBV29-1 with TRBJ1-2; D is unclear. This CDR3 has 13 residues. The germline CDR1 and CDR2 sequences are SQVTM and ANQGSEA. V was clipped by 4 bases and J by 0 bases, with 9 bases between them.

With respect to this clonotype: One end of the junction does not line up with germline, which may come from a read error. V is TRBV6-2 or TRBV6-3 and J is TRBJ2-5; D unresolved. The assigned J gene may be wrong: the sequence end matches TRBJ2-7 better. This CDR3 has 12 residues. CDR1 is MNHEY and CDR2 is SVGEGT in the germline V gene. CDR3 sequence (DNA): TGTGCCAGCGGTTACACGGTCTACGAGCAGTACTTC. Translating gives CASGYTVYEQYF.

This chain joins TRBV10-2 and TRBJ2-5; D might be TRBD1 or TRBD2, each matching 5 bases. The CDR3 spans 14 residues. V was cut by 8 bases and J by 5 bases, with 18 bases left in between. The germline V gene encodes CDR1 WSHSY and CDR2 SAAADI. The CDR3 here is CASGGMEVAETQYF. The CDR3 coding sequence is TGCGCCAGCGGGGGTATGGAGGTGGCGGAGACCCAGTACTTC.

A few counts support this clonotype. The rearrangement links TRBV20-1 to TRBJ2-1; D unclear. Germline V gene data show CDR1 as DFQATT and CDR2 as SNEGSKA (reference sequence). This CDR3 comprises 14 residues. V lost 2 bases to trimming and J lost 9 bases, with 17 bases between them. The CDR3 sequence is CSARKSNRPREQFF. Here the CDR3 DNA reads TGCAGTGCTAGAAAGAGTAATAGGCCTCGTGAGCAGTTCTTC.

Only a few counts were recorded for this clonotype. V is TRBV5-1 and J is TRBJ2-1, with TRBD1 as a possible D gene (5 bases). From germline, CDR1 is SGHRS and CDR2 YFSETQ. Trimming took 0 bases from V and 5 from J, leaving 12 bases between them. The CDR3 sequence is 15 residues long. CDR3 protein: CASSLGQGGNNEQFF. In nucleotides, the CDR3 is TGCGCCAGCAGCTTGGGGCAGGGTGGTAACAATGAGCAGTTCTTC.

This clonotype was counted between two and nine times. The chain combines TRBV5-1 with TRBJ2-1; 7 nucleotides agree with TRBD2. CDR3 length equals 16 residues. V shed 2 bases, J shed 1 base, and the junction held 6 bases outside the gene matches. Germline CDR1 SGHRS, CDR2 YFSETQ. As DNA, the CDR3 is TGCGCCAGCAGCTTAGCTAGCGGAACATCCTACAATGAGCAGTTCTTC. Protein: CASSLASGTSYNEQFF.

This clonotype was counted between two and nine times. The rearrangement uses TRBV4-1 and TRBJ1-5, with D perhaps matching TRBD1 (5 bases). This CDR3 spans 18 amino acids. Deletions cut 4 bases from V and 0 bases from J, with 19 bases between. Per the germline V gene, CDR1 is MGHRA and CDR2 is YSYEKL. The chain's CDR3 is CASSLFPGALNSNQPQHF. CDR3 DNA sequence: TGCGCCAGCAGCCTATTCCCCGGGGCCCTTAATAGCAATCAGCCCCAGCATTTT.

There are a few counts of this clonotype. The gene calls are TRBV6-5 and TRBJ1-2; 7 positions agree with TRBD1. Germline CDR1 reads MNHEY; CDR2 reads SVGAGI. The CDR3 consists of 13 residues. The junction had 5 bases not matched to a gene; V was cut back by 9 bases and J by 1 base. CDR3 residues: CARGDSCNYGYTF. CDR3 nucleotide sequence: TGTGCCAGGGGGGACAGTTGTAACTATGGCTACACCTTC.

This clonotype has just one count. This chain joins TRBV20-1 and TRBJ2-5, with 8 bases that match TRBD2. V trimming: 3 bases; J trimming: 1 base; junction bases outside the gene matches: 7. There are 15 residues in the CDR3. Looked up from germline, CDR1 is DFQATT and CDR2 is SNEGSKA (reference sequence). The CDR3 DNA reads as TGCAGTGCTAGGTTTGGACTAGCCATCCAAGAGACCCAGTACTTC. As protein: CSARFGLAIQETQYF.